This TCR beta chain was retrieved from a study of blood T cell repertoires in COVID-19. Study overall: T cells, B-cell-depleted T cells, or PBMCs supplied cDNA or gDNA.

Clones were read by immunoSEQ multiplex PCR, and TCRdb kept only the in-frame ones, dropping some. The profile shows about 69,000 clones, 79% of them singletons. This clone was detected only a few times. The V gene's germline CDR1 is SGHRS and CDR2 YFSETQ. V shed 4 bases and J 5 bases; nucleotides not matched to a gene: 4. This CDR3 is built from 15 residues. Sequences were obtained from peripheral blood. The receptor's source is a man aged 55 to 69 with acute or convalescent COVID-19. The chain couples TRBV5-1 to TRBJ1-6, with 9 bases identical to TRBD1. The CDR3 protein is CASSIGQGNNSPLHF. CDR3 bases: TGCGCCAGCAGCATAGGACAGGGGAATAATTCACCCCTCCACTTT.